One sample yielded the 17 T cell receptor beta chains listed below, sequenced in a study of cytomegalovirus exposure and HLA in healthy donors. The PCR used 60 Vbeta and 13 Jbeta primers. The protocol was immunoSEQ multiplex PCR, while the TCRdb copy is restricted to in-frame clones and leaves out a portion. Among about 95,000 clones listed, roughly four fifths were seen once. The specimen was PBMCs. The source of these receptors is a man aged 30 to 45 in good health and CMV-seropositive.

The rearrangement joins TRBV28 to TRBJ2-3; 8 nucleotides agree with TRBD1. The V gene end was trimmed by 5 bases and the J gene end by 4 bases; junction bases not matched to a gene: 8. The germline CDR1 and CDR2 sequences are MDHEN and SYDVKM. CDR3 length: 15 residues. The chain's CDR3 is CASSPQGVGADTQYF. The DNA of the CDR3 is TGTGCCAGCAGTCCACAGGGGGTTGGGGCAGATACGCAGTATTTT. The full variable domain, completed using reference TRBV28 and TRBJ2-3, is DVKVTQSSRYLVKRTGEKVFLECVQDMDHENMFWYRQDPGLGLRLIYFSYDVKMKEKGDIPEGYSVSREKKERFSLILESASTNQTSMYLCASSPQGVGADTQYFGPGTRLTVL.

This clone was seen just once. The gene calls are TRBV25-1 and TRBJ2-1; 9 positions match TRBD2. V was clipped by 3 bases and J by 6 bases; unmatched bases: 9. Germline CDR1 MGHDK, CDR2 SYGVNS. The CDR3 totals 16 residues. The CDR3: CASSDPGLANFNEQFF. DNA for the CDR3: TGTGCCAGCAGTGATCCGGGACTAGCTAATTTCAATGAGCAGTTCTTC.

The rearrangement links TRBV10-2 to TRBJ1-5; weak D call: TRBD1 (6 bases). The CDR3 is made up of 13 amino acids. With 7 bases removed from V and 5 bases from J, the gap between germline ends came to 12 bases. Germline lookup yields CDR1 WSHSY and CDR2 SAAADI. In DNA form, the CDR3 reads TGCGCCAGCAAGGGACAAAGGGATCAGCCCCAGCATTTT. Translated: CASKGQRDQPQHF.

CDR3 loop: CASSSAPGLFLYEQYF. In nucleotides, the CDR3 is TGCGCCAGCTCCTCCGCGCCGGGACTTTTCCTCTACGAGCAGTACTTC. The chain has TRBV5-1 and TRBJ2-7; weak D call: TRBD2 (6 bases). The CDR3 length is 16 residues. V was pared by 7 bases and J by 3 bases, with 23 bases between. From germline, CDR1 is SGHRS and CDR2 YFSETQ.

The rearrangement links TRBV25-1 to TRBJ1-3; D remains ambiguous. Germline lookup yields CDR1 MGHDK and CDR2 SYGVNS. CDR3 size: 17 residues. Trimming took 2 bases from V and 0 from J, leaving 14 bases between them. The CDR3 nucleotides are TGTGCCAGCAGTGAACGGCAGGCCCATGTCTCTGGAAACACCATATATTTT. This gives the protein CASSERQAHVSGNTIYF.

This chain joins TRBV7-2 and TRBJ2-1; 9 bases align to TRBD2. CDR3 size: 16 residues. Germline V lookup: CDR1 SGHTA, CDR2 FQGNSA. V dropped 1 base and J dropped 10; count of bases not matched to a gene: 11. The CDR3 loop is CASSLDGLAGRREQFF. In DNA form, the CDR3 reads TGTGCCAGCAGCTTAGACGGCCTAGCGGGAAGGCGGGAGCAGTTCTTC.

V gene TRBV7-8 combines with J gene TRBJ2-3, with 7 bases fitting TRBD2. V gave up 5 bases and J gave up 2 bases; unmatched junction bases: 10. The CDR3 is made up of 16 amino acids. Germline CDR1 SGHVS, CDR2 FQNEAQ. The CDR3 DNA reads as TGTGCCAGCAGCCCCAGACTAGCTGCTACCACAGATACGCAGTATTTT. Its translation: CASSPRLAATTDTQYF.

The J gene is TRBJ2-5, the V gene TRBV28, with 10 bases that match TRBD2. Near its end, the DNA agrees better with TRBJ2-7, so the J call may be wrong. The CDR3 extends over 15 amino acids. CDR1 is MDHEN, CDR2 SYDVKM, per germline. CDR3 sequence (DNA): TGTGCCAGCAGCGCCTCCGGGACTAGCGACTACGAGCAGTACTTC. Translation gives CASSASGTSDYEQYF.

The V gene is TRBV7-2, the J gene TRBJ2-1, with 13 nucleotides matching TRBD2. V lost 5 bases, J lost 2 bases, and 9 bases stayed unmatched. Germline CDR1 and CDR2: SGHTA and FQGNSA. The CDR3 runs 18 residues. The chain's CDR3 is CASSQRKGTSGTYNEQFF. The CDR3 DNA reads as TGTGCCAGCAGCCAGCGAAAGGGGACTAGCGGGACCTACAATGAGCAGTTCTTC.

In nucleotides, the CDR3 is TGTGCCAGCAGTCTCAGTCTTTCTGGAAACACCATATATTTT. Its protein is CASSLSLSGNTIYF. The V call is TRBV6-6, the J call TRBJ1-3; D gene unclear. Per germline, CDR1 MNHNY and CDR2 SVGAGI (reference sequence). Trimming pared 5 bases from V and 1 base from J, leaving 9 bases between. The CDR3 contains 14 residues.

The V gene is TRBV6-6, the J gene TRBJ2-5; D uncertain. Germline-derived CDR1 and CDR2 are MNHNY and SVGAGI (reference sequence). The CDR3 runs 13 residues. V lost 11 bases and J 0 bases, leaving 13 bases between the germline ends. The CDR3 DNA sequence: TGTGCCGCAGAAGACTGGTACCAAGAGACCCAGTACTTC. It translates to CAAEDWYQETQYF.

The genes are TRBV7-9 and TRBJ1-5, with 8 bases fitting TRBD1. Germline values: CDR1 SEHNR, CDR2 FQNEAQ (reference sequence). The CDR3 length is 17 residues. J gave up 7 bases and V 5 bases, and 16 bases lay outside the gene matches. The CDR3 loop reads CASSRGTGRGQEQPQHF. CDR3 in DNA: TGTGCCAGCAGCCGTGGAACAGGCAGGGGGCAGGAACAGCCCCAGCATTTT.

This clone has just one count. J is TRBJ2-7 and V is TRBV7-2; 8 bases fit TRBD1. This CDR3 spans 14 amino acids. The ends lost 1 base at V and 7 bases at J; junction bases unmatched: 6. The germline V gene encodes CDR1 SGHTA and CDR2 FQGNSA. This CDR3 is CASSLDAGGGEQYF. The CDR3 bases are TGTGCCAGCAGCTTAGACGCAGGGGGCGGAGAGCAGTACTTC.

The chain links TRBV6-1 to TRBJ1-2; D might be TRBD1 (6 bases). Germline lookup yields CDR1 MNHNS and CDR2 SASEGT. Trimming took 4 bases from V and 0 from J, leaving 15 bases between them. CDR3 length equals 16 residues. The DNA of the CDR3 is TGTGCCAGCAGTGCGAGTCGGACAGCAGCTAACTATGGCTACACCTTC. It encodes CASSASRTAANYGYTF.

The chain uses TRBV28 and TRBJ2-7; D unclear. Trimming shortened V by 3 bases and J by 0 bases, and 6 bases separated the two germline ends. The CDR3 contains 13 residues. Germline V gene data show CDR1 as MDHEN and CDR2 as SYDVKM. CDR3 in DNA: TGTGCCAGCAGTTTCGCGGACTCCTACGAGCAGTACTTC. Its protein product is CASSFADSYEQYF.

The rearrangement uses TRBV11-2 and TRBJ2-1, with D possibly being TRBD2 (5 bases). V lost 3 bases, J lost 0 bases, and 18 bases lay in between. The CDR3 contains 18 residues. Germline-derived CDR1 and CDR2 are SGHAT and FQNNGV. CDR3 protein: CASSLMSLRGGSYNEQFF. The CDR3 DNA sequence: TGTGCCAGCAGCTTGATGAGCCTTCGCGGAGGCTCCTACAATGAGCAGTTCTTC.

This clone was detected a few times. The V call is TRBV6-4, the J call TRBJ2-1; a weak D match, TRBD2 (5 bases). Between the trimmed V and J ends, which lost 0 bases and 8 bases, there was a span of 8 bases. This CDR3 contains 13 residues. Germline V gene sequence: CDR1 MRHNA, CDR2 SNTAGT. DNA for the CDR3: TGTGCCAGCAGTGACTCTGATAGCGATGAGCAGTTCTTC. This encodes CASSDSDSDEQFF.